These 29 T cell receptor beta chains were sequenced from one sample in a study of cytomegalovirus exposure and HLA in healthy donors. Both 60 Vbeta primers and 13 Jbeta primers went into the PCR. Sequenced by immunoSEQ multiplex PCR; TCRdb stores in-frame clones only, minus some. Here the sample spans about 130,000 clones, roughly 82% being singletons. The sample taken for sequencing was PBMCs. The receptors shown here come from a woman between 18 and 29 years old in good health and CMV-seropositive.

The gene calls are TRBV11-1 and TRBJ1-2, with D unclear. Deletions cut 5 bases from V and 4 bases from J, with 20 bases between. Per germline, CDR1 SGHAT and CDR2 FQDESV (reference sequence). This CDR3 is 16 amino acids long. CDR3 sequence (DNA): TGTGCCAGCAGCCCTGGCCCACGACCGGAGATCTATGGCTACACCTTC. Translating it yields CASSPGPRPEIYGYTF.

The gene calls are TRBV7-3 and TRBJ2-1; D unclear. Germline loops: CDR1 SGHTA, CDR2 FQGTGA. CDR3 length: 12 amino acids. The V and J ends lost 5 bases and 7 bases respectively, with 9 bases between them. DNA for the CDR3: TGTGCCAGCAGCCTCTCCTTAAATGAGCAGTTCTTC. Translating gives CASSLSLNEQFF. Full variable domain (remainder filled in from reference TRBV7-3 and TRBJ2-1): GAGVSQTPSNKVTEKGKYVELRCDPISGHTALYWYRQSLGQGPEFLIYFQGTGAADDSGLPNDRFFAVRPEGSVSTLKIQRTERGDSAVYLCASSLSLNEQFFGPGTRLTVL.

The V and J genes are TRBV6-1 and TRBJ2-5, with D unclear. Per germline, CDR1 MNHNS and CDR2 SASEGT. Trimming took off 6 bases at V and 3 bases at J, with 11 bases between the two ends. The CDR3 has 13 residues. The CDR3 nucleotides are TGTGCCAGCAGCACTTTACGGGAAGAGACCCAGTACTTC. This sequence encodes CASSTLREETQYF.

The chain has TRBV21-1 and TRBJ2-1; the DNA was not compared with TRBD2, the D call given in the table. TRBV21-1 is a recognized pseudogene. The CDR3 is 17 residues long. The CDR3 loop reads CASSVKTRGGGACEQFF. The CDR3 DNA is TGTGCCAGCAGCGTAAAAACGCGGGGCGGGGGGGCTTGTGAGCAGTTCTTC.

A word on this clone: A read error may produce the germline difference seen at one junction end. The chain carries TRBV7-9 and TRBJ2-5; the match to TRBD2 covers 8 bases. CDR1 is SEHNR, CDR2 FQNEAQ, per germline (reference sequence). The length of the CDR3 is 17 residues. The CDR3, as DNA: TGTTCCAGCAGCCCGCTGGTTCGGGGGGGGCGACAAGAGACCCAGTACTTC. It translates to CSSSPLVRGGRQETQYF.

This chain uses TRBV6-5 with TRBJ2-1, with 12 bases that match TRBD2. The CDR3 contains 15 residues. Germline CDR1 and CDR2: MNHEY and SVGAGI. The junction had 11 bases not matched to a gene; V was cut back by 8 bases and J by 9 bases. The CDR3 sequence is CASGQGLAGSGEQFF. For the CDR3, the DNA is TGTGCCAGCGGCCAGGGACTAGCGGGCTCCGGTGAGCAGTTCTTC.

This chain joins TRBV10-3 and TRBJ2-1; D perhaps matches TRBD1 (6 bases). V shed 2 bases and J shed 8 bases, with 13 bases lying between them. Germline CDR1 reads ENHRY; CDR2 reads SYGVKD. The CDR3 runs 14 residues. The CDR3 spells CAISERPEGDEQFF. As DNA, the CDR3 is TGTGCCATCAGTGAGCGTCCTGAGGGGGATGAGCAGTTCTTC.

CDR3 bases: TGCAGCGTTGGTGGGACAGGGGGCTATGGCTACACCTTC. It encodes CSVGGTGGYGYTF. The rearrangement links TRBV29-1 to TRBJ1-2; 11 nucleotides match TRBD1. There are 13 residues in the CDR3. From germline, CDR1 is SQVTM and CDR2 ANQGSEA. The V gene end was trimmed by 4 bases and the J gene end by 4 bases; junction bases not matched to a gene: 2.

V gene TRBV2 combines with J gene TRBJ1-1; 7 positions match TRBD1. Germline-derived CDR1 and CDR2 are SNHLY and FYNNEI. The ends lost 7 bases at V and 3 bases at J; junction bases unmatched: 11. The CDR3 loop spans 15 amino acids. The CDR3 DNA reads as TGTGCCAGCACAGACCCCCGGACAGGTTACACTGAAGCTTTCTTT. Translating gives CASTDPRTGYTEAFF. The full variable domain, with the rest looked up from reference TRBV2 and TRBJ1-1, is EPEVTQTPSHQVTQMGQEVILRCVPISNHLYFYWYRQILGQKVEFLVSFYNNEISEKSEIFDDQFSVERPDGSNFTLKIRSTKLEDSAMYFCASTDPRTGYTEAFFGQGTRLTVV.

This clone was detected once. The CDR3 spells CASSLEGADTQYF. The DNA for the CDR3 is TGTGCCAGCAGCTTAGAGGGGGCAGATACGCAGTATTTT. V usage is TRBV13 and J usage is TRBJ2-3, with D tentatively TRBD1 (6 bases). Germline assignment: CDR1 PRHDT and CDR2 FYEKMQ (reference sequence). The CDR3 totals 13 residues. With 1 base removed from V and 4 bases from J, the gap between germline ends came to 6 bases.

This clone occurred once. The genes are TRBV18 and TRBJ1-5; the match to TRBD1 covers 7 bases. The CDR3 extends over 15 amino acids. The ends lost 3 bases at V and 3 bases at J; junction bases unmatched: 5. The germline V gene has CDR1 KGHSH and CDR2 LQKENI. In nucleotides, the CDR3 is TGTGCCAGCTCACCCAAGGGGGCTATCAATCAGCCCCAGCATTTT. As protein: CASSPKGAINQPQHF.

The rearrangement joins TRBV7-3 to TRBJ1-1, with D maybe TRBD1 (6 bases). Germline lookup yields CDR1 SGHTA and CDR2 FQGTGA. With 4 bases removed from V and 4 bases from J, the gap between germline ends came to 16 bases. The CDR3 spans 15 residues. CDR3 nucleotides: TGTGCCAGCAGCTCCTTGGGGGGGGCCGGCACTGAAGCTTTCTTT. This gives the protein CASSSLGGAGTEAFF. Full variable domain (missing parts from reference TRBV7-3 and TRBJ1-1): GAGVSQTPSNKVTEKGKYVELRCDPISGHTALYWYRQSLGQGPEFLIYFQGTGAADDSGLPNDRFFAVRPEGSVSTLKIQRTERGDSAVYLCASSSLGGAGTEAFFGQGTRLTVV.

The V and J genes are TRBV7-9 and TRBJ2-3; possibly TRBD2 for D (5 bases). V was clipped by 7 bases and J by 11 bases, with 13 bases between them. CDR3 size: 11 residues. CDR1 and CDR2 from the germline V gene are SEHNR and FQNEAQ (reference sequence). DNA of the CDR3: TGTGCCAGCACCCCCGGCCGGGAGCAGTATTTT. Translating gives CASTPGREQYF.

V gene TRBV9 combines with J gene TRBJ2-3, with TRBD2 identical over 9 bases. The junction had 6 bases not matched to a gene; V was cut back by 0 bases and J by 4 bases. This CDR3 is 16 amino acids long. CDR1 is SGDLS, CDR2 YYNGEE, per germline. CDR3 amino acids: CASSVEGGGGPDTQYF. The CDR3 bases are TGTGCCAGCAGCGTAGAAGGCGGGGGGGGCCCAGATACGCAGTATTTT.

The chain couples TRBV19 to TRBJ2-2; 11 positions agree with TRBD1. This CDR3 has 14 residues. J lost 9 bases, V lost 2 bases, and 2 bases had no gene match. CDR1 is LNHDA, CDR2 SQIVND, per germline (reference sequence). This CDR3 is CASSIRTGGRELFF. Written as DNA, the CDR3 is TGTGCCAGTAGTATAAGGACAGGGGGCCGGGAGCTGTTTTTT.

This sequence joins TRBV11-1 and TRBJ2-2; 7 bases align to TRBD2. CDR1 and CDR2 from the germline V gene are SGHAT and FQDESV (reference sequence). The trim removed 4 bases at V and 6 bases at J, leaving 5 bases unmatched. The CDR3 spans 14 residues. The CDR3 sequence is CASSSRLAPGELFF. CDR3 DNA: TGTGCCAGCAGCTCTAGACTAGCTCCCGGGGAGCTGTTTTTT.

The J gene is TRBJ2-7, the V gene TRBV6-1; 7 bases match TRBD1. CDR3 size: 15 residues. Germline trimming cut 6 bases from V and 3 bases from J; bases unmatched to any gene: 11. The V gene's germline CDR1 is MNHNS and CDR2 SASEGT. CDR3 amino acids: CASRERQGSGYEQYF. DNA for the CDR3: TGTGCCAGCAGAGAGAGACAGGGATCTGGCTACGAGCAGTACTTC.

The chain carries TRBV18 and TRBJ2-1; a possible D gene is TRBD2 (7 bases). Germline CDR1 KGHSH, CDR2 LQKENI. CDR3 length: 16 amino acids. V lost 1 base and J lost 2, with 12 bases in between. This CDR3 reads CASSPRRGAAYNEQFF. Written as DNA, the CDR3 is TGTGCCAGCTCACCACGCCGGGGGGCCGCCTACAATGAGCAGTTCTTC.

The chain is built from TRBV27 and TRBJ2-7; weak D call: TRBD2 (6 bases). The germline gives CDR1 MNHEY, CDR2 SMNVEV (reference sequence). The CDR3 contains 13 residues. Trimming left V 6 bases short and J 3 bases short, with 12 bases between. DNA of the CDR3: TGTGCCAGCAGACCGGGGGACCACTACGAGCAGTACTTC. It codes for CASRPGDHYEQYF.

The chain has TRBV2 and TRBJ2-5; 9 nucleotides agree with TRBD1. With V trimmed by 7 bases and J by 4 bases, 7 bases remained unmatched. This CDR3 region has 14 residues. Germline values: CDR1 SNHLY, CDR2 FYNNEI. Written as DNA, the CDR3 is TGTGCCAGCACGGAGGGGACAGGGAGAGAGACCCAGTACTTC. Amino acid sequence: CASTEGTGRETQYF. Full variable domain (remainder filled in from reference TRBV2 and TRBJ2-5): EPEVTQTPSHQVTQMGQEVILRCVPISNHLYFYWYRQILGQKVEFLVSFYNNEISEKSEIFDDQFSVERPDGSNFTLKIRSTKLEDSAMYFCASTEGTGRETQYFGPGTRLLVL.

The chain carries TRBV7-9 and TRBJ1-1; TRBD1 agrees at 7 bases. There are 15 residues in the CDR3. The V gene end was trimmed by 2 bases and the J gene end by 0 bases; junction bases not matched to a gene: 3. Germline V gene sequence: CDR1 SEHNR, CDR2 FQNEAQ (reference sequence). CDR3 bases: TGTGCCAGCAGCTTATTAGGGGGCATGAACACTGAAGCTTTCTTT. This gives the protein CASSLLGGMNTEAFF.

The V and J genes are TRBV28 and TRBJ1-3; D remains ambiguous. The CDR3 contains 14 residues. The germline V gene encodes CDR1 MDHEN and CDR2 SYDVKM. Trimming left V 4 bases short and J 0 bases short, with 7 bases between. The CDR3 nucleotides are TGTGCCAGCAGTTCTATCAACTCTGGAAACACCATATATTTT. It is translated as CASSSINSGNTIYF.

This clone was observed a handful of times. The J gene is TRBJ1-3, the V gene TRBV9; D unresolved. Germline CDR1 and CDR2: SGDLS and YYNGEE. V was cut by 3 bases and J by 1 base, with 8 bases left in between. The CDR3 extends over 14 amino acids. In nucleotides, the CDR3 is TGTGCCAGCAGCGCCGGGGTATCTGGAAACACCATATATTTT. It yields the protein CASSAGVSGNTIYF.

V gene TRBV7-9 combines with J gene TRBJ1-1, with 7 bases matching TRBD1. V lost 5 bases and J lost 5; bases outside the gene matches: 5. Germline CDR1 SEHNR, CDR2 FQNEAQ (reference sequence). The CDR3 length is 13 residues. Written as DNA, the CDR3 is TGTGCCAGCAGCGACAGGGCAGGGACTGAAGCTTTCTTT. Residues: CASSDRAGTEAFF. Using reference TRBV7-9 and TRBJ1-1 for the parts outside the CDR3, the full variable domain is DTGVSQNPRHKITKRGQNVTFRCDPISEHNRLYWYRQTLGQGPEFLTYFQNEAQLEKSRLLSDRFSAERPKGSFSTLEIQRTEQGDSAMYLCASSDRAGTEAFFGQGTRLTVV.

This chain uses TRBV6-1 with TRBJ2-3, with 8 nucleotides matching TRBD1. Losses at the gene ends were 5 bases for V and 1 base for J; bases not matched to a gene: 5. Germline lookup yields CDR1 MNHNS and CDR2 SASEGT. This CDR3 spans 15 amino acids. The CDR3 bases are TGTGCCAGCAGTCCTGACAGGGGCGGCACAGATACGCAGTATTTT. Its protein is CASSPDRGGTDTQYF.

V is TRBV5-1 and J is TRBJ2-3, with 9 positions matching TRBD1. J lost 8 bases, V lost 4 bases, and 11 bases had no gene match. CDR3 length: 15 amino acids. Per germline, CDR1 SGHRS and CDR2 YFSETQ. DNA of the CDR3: TGCGCCAGCAGCATAAGGGACAGGGAGGTCGGTACGCAGTATTTT. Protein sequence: CASSIRDREVGTQYF.

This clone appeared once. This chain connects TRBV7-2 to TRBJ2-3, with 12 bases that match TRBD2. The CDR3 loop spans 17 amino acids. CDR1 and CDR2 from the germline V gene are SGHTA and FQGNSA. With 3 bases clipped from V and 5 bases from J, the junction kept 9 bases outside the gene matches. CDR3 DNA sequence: TGTGCCAGCAGCTTTGCTAGCGGGGGGGCCATGAAAGATACGCAGTATTTT. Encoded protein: CASSFASGGAMKDTQYF.

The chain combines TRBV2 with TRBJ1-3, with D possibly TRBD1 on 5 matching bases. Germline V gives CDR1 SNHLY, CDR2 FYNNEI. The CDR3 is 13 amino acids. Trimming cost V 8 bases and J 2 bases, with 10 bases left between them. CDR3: CASLGPPGNTIYF. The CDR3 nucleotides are TGTGCCAGCCTGGGGCCCCCTGGAAACACCATATATTTT.

The CDR3 protein is CASSVAAVAGGQETQYF. The CDR3 DNA follows: TGTGCCAGCAGCGTAGCTGCGGTAGCGGGGGGACAAGAGACCCAGTACTTC. V is TRBV9 and J is TRBJ2-5; 10 bases agree with TRBD2. In germline, CDR1 is SGDLS, CDR2 YYNGEE. This CDR3 comprises 17 residues. V lost 0 bases to trimming and J lost 2 bases; unmatched junction nucleotides: 7.